These 27 T cell receptor beta chains share one sample of origin, sequenced in a study of hypomethylating agent response in myelodysplastic syndrome. Here immunoSEQ multiplex PCR was the method, and the copy in TCRdb shows in-frame clones only, minus some. The sample contains over a thousand clones, 70% to 80% of which appear only once. The sequencing here drew on bone marrow, taken before or after starting hypomethylating agent treatment for myelodysplastic syndrome (not recorded which). Source of these receptors: a human donor with myelodysplastic syndrome.

The chain couples TRBV6-1 to TRBJ1-1, with 8 bases aligning to TRBD1. CDR3 length: 15 amino acids. V lost 4 bases, J lost 5 bases, and 9 bases stayed unmatched. Per the germline V gene, CDR1 is MNHNS and CDR2 is SASEGT. CDR3 sequence (DNA): TGTGCCAGCAGTGTCGGACAGGGCTTTCGGACTGAAGCTTTCTTT. Amino acids: CASSVGQGFRTEAFF.

The rearrangement links TRBV9 to TRBJ2-7; 7 bases are a match to TRBD1. This CDR3 has 14 residues. The V gene's germline CDR1 is SGDLS and CDR2 YYNGEE. With 3 bases clipped from V and 0 bases from J, the junction kept 3 bases outside the gene matches. The CDR3 is CASSAGQSSYEQYF. As DNA, the CDR3 is TGTGCCAGCAGCGCGGGACAGTCCTCCTACGAGCAGTACTTC.

CDR3 region: CASSLTGVMNTEAFF. In nucleotides, the CDR3 is TGTGCCAGCAGTTTGACAGGGGTCATGAACACTGAAGCTTTCTTT. The chain links TRBV28 to TRBJ1-1; 8 bases agree with TRBD1. V lost 3 bases, J lost 0 bases, and 3 bases stayed unmatched. The germline V gene encodes CDR1 MDHEN and CDR2 SYDVKM. The CDR3 runs to 15 residues.

The chain couples TRBV19 to TRBJ1-3, with D maybe TRBD1 (5 bases). The CDR3 is made up of 14 amino acids. Trimming left V 7 bases short and J 3 bases short, with 13 bases between. Germline CDR1 and CDR2: LNHDA and SQIVND (reference sequence). The CDR3 protein is CASTSGPVGNTIYF. In nucleotides, the CDR3 is TGTGCCAGTACATCAGGGCCGGTTGGAAACACCATATATTTT.

The rearrangement links TRBV27 to TRBJ2-5; D is uncertain. Germline CDR1 is MNHEY and CDR2 is SMNVEV (reference sequence). Trimming took 4 bases from V and 7 from J, leaving 13 bases between them. The CDR3 has 13 amino acids. The CDR3 bases are TGTGCCAGCAGTTCCCTCTCCGACGGGACCCAGTACTTC. This codes for CASSSLSDGTQYF.

This clone has only one observation. The junction shows a germline mismatch at one end, possibly a read error. The rearrangement links TRBV19 to TRBJ1-2; D uncertain. The CDR3 runs to 14 residues. From germline, CDR1 is LNHDA and CDR2 SQIVND (reference sequence). Here the CDR3 reads CVSSPGLHRYGYTF. CDR3 sequence (DNA): TGTGTCAGTAGTCCTGGACTGCACCGCTATGGCTACACCTTC.

DNA of the CDR3: TGTGCCAGCAGAGGACCTTTCTTGGGTGAGCAGTTCTTC. The encoded protein is CASRGPFLGEQFF. The chain uses TRBV2 and TRBJ2-1, with no clear D. The CDR3 spans 13 residues. Germline V gene lookup returns CDR1 SNHLY and CDR2 FYNNEI. V was shortened by 6 bases and J by 9 bases, with 15 bases between the two germline ends. The full variable domain, in which reference TRBV2 and TRBJ2-1 provide the parts outside the CDR3, is EPEVTQTPSHQVTQMGQEVILRCVPISNHLYFYWYRQILGQKVEFLVSFYNNEISEKSEIFDDQFSVERPDGSNFTLKIRSTKLEDSAMYFCASRGPFLGEQFFGPGTRLTVL.

The CDR3 bases are TGTGCCAGCTCACTCTCAGGGGTATCGTCCTACGAGCAGTACTTC. Its translation is CASSLSGVSSYEQYF. This chain links TRBV18 with TRBJ2-7; tentative D call: TRBD1 (6 bases). CDR1 is KGHSH and CDR2 is LQKENI in the germline V gene. Trimming pared 4 bases from V and 1 base from J, leaving 14 bases between. The CDR3 length is 15 residues.

J is TRBJ2-3 and V is TRBV9, with a weak D call TRBD2 (6 bases). CDR1 is SGDLS, CDR2 YYNGEE, per germline. The CDR3 covers 15 residues. V was clipped by 5 bases and J by 1 base, with 14 bases between them. CDR3 bases: TGTGCCAGCAGTGAGTCGGGACTGCGCACAGATACGCAGTATTTT. It is translated as CASSESGLRTDTQYF.

This chain links TRBV11-3 with TRBJ1-3; 8 positions agree with TRBD1. V was clipped by 5 bases and J by 4 bases; unmatched bases: 10. The CDR3 has 16 residues. The germline V gene has CDR1 SGHNT and CDR2 YENEEA. CDR3 protein: CASSPATGAAGNTIYF. Written as DNA, the CDR3 is TGTGCCAGCAGCCCAGCGACAGGGGCGGCGGGAAACACCATATATTTT. The full variable domain, its missing parts supplied by reference TRBV11-3 and TRBJ1-3, is EAGVVQSPRYKIIEKKQPVAFWCNPISGHNTLYWYLQNLGQGPELLIRYENEEAVDDSQLPKDRFSAERLKGVDSTLKIQPAELGDSAVYLCASSPATGAAGNTIYFGEGSWLTVV.

CDR3 bases: TGCACCAGCAGCAGGGTGCGAAAGACCTATGGCTACACCTTC. Translation: CTSSRVRKTYGYTF. The V call is TRBV1, the J call TRBJ1-2. TRBV1 is classified as a pseudogene. This CDR3 is built from 14 residues.

This clone has more than one count but fewer than ten. This chain uses TRBV5-6 with TRBJ1-2; D uncertain. The V gene lost 0 bases and the J gene lost 7 bases, with 7 bases spanning the gap. CDR1 and CDR2 from the germline V gene are SGHDT and YYEEEE. The CDR3 loop spans 12 amino acids. CDR3 region: CASSLASSGYTF. In DNA form, the CDR3 reads TGTGCCAGCAGCTTGGCTTCGAGTGGCTACACCTTC.

The rearrangement links TRBV27 to TRBJ2-1; TRBD2 matches 13 bases. The junction had 5 bases not matched to a gene; V was cut back by 5 bases and J by 10 bases. The CDR3 covers 14 residues. The V gene's germline CDR1 is MNHEY and CDR2 SMNVEV (reference sequence). CDR3 nucleotides: TGTGCCAGCAGTGGGACTAGCGGGATACCAGAGCAGTTCTTC. This codes for CASSGTSGIPEQFF.

The rearrangement uses TRBV2 and TRBJ2-4; either TRBD1 or TRBD2 may fit D (5 bases each). The germline V gene has CDR1 SNHLY and CDR2 FYNNEI. This CDR3 spans 11 amino acids. V was shortened by 8 bases and J by 5 bases, with 7 bases between the two germline ends. CDR3 amino acids: CASLGENIQYF. The CDR3 region has the DNA TGTGCCAGCCTGGGGGAAAACATTCAGTACTTC.

Relative to its sample, this clone is large. This sequence joins TRBV28 and TRBJ1-4; the D gene is possibly TRBD1 (5 bases). The CDR3 is made up of 15 amino acids. V lost 2 bases, J lost 10 bases, and 17 bases lay in between. Germline lookup yields CDR1 MDHEN and CDR2 SYDVKM. CDR3 in DNA: TGTGCCAGCAGTTTAGGTCGGGACCCCGAGGGAAAACTGTTTTTT. It codes for CASSLGRDPEGKLFF.

The V gene is TRBV6-6, the J gene TRBJ2-1; 8 nucleotides align to TRBD1. V gave up 5 bases and J gave up 8 bases; unmatched junction bases: 5. In germline, CDR1 is MNHNY, CDR2 SVGAGI (reference sequence). The CDR3 consists of 13 residues. CDR3 DNA: TGTGCCAGCAGTACGACAGGGGTGGATGAGCAGTTCTTC. Its protein product is CASSTTGVDEQFF.

This chain links TRBV30 with TRBJ1-1, with no clear D. The CDR3 length is 15 residues. Trimming took 1 base from V and 7 from J, leaving 19 bases between them. Germline CDR1 GTSNPN, CDR2 SVGIG (reference sequence). CDR3 loop: CAWSDAALTLGEAFF. DNA of the CDR3: TGTGCCTGGAGTGATGCTGCTCTCACCCTGGGTGAAGCTTTCTTT.

This clone has more than one count but fewer than ten. This chain links TRBV19 with TRBJ2-7, with TRBD1 matching 9 bases. The V segment lost 4 bases and the J segment 2 bases; nucleotides outside the gene matches: 6. Germline V gene lookup returns CDR1 LNHDA and CDR2 SQIVND (reference sequence). There are 15 residues in the CDR3. CDR3 protein: CASSRRQGGPYEQYF. CDR3 DNA: TGTGCCAGTAGTAGGCGACAGGGGGGGCCCTACGAGCAGTACTTC. Full variable domain (remainder filled in from reference TRBV19 and TRBJ2-7): DGGITQSPKYLFRKEGQNVTLSCEQNLNHDAMYWYRQDPGQGLRLIYYSQIVNDFQKGDIAEGYSVSREKKESFPLTVTSAQKNPTAFYLCASSRRQGGPYEQYFGPGTRLTVT.

The chain is built from TRBV29-1 and TRBJ2-1, with D maybe TRBD2 (6 bases). Germline assignment: CDR1 SQVTM and CDR2 ANQGSEA. V was trimmed by 0 bases and J by 12 bases, leaving 12 bases between them. This CDR3 has 12 residues. In nucleotides, the CDR3 is TGCAGCGTTGAAGAGGGCCCCGGGGGGCAGTTCTTC. Its protein product is CSVEEGPGGQFF.

The chain links TRBV15 to TRBJ2-7; TRBD2 matches at 8 bases. Losses at the gene ends were 4 bases for V and 9 bases for J; bases not matched to a gene: 8. Per the germline V gene, CDR1 is LNHNV and CDR2 is YYDKDF (reference sequence). This CDR3 comprises 13 residues. CDR3 in DNA: TGTGCCACCAGCACCTCACGCGGGGGGCGGCAGTACTTC. Its protein is CATSTSRGGRQYF. Supplemented by reference TRBV15 and TRBJ2-7, the full variable domain reads DAMVIQNPRYQVTQFGKPVTLSCSQTLNHNVMYWYQQKSSQAPKLLFHYYDKDFNNEADTPDNFQSRRPNTSFCFLDIRSPGLGDTAMYLCATSTSRGGRQYFGPGTRLTVT.

The chain combines TRBV13 with TRBJ2-3; D possibly corresponds to TRBD1 (6 bases). V was clipped by 3 bases and J by 5 bases, with 12 bases between them. The CDR3 is 14 amino acids. Germline V CDR1 and CDR2: PRHDT, FYEKMQ (reference sequence). The CDR3 bases are TGTGCCAGCAGCTTTAAATACAGGGAAGATACGCAGTATTTT. It is translated as CASSFKYREDTQYF.

The chain couples TRBV2 to TRBJ2-7, with 12 bases identical to TRBD2. V shed 8 bases, J shed 4 bases, and the junction held 9 bases outside the gene matches. Germline assignment: CDR1 SNHLY and CDR2 FYNNEI. This CDR3 contains 15 residues. CDR3 bases: TGTGCCAGCTACCCCGGGACTAGCGGGTCTTACGAGCAGTACTTC. As protein: CASYPGTSGSYEQYF.

Concerning this clone itself: One end of the junction is discordant with germline, which a read error may explain. This sequence joins TRBV7-8 and TRBJ2-7, with 9 bases aligning to TRBD2. The CDR3 is made up of 16 amino acids. In germline, CDR1 is SGHVS, CDR2 FQNEAQ. CDR3 in DNA: TGTGCCAGCAGCCCGTCGCGGGCGGGGGGGCTCTACGGGCAGTACTTC. The encoded protein is CASSPSRAGGLYGQYF.

The chain recombines TRBV28 with TRBJ1-3, with D possibly TRBD1 on 6 matching bases. The CDR3 length is 13 residues. CDR1 MDHEN and CDR2 SYDVKM come from the germline V gene. Trimming cost V 6 bases and J 6 bases, with 12 bases left between them. For the CDR3, the DNA is TGTGCCAGCAGCCCGACAGGAGTAAACACCATATATTTT. Protein sequence: CASSPTGVNTIYF.

The chain combines TRBV11-2 with TRBJ2-7; a possible D gene is TRBD1 (6 bases). Germline CDR1 SGHAT, CDR2 FQNNGV. This CDR3 has 14 residues. V was trimmed by 5 bases and J by 0 bases, leaving 11 bases between them. CDR3 region: CASSTGQFSYEQYF. The CDR3 nucleotides read TGTGCCAGCAGCACTGGACAGTTCTCCTACGAGCAGTACTTC.

This clone was seen only once. This sequence joins TRBV9 and TRBJ2-3; D remains ambiguous. V shed 6 bases and J shed 9 bases, with 20 bases lying between them. The CDR3 consists of 14 residues. From germline, CDR1 is SGDLS and CDR2 YYNGEE. CDR3 sequence (DNA): TGTGCCAGCAATCGAAGGGCCGCTCTGGGGACGCAGTATTTT. Translated, it gives CASNRRAALGTQYF.

This clone has a handful of counts. This CDR3 reads CAWSAIGHNEQFF. CDR3 coding DNA: TGTGCCTGGAGTGCGATAGGGCACAATGAGCAGTTCTTC. This sequence joins TRBV30 and TRBJ2-1; D gene unclear. V was shortened by 1 base and J by 5 bases, with 9 bases between the two germline ends. Germline CDR1 GTSNPN, CDR2 SVGIG (reference sequence). The CDR3 covers 13 residues.